The clone carrying this TCR beta chain was found many times. Antigen: not known. Its ends do not fully match the called genes, so a read error is possible. This entry comes from a study of Graves' ophthalmopathy and Graves' hyperthyroidism. Study-level results: In blood appeared most of the expanded thyroid clonotypes whose frequency exceeded 0.001.

The authors amplified TCR beta CDR3 regions, and they did so from RNA transcripts for repertoire sequencing. Investigators did first-round RT-PCR with HTBI primers, then second-round multiplex PCR. A single record per CDR3 protein comes from TCRdb applying MiXCR to the multiplex PCR reads. There are around 1.1 million distinct CDR3 sequences in the sample; roughly two fifths occur only once, and around 10% lies in the top ten. Germline-derived CDR1 and CDR2 are SEHNR and FQNEAQ (reference sequence). The CDR3 loop spans 14 amino acids. The genes are TRBV7-9 and TRBJ2-2; D remains unclear. Sequences were obtained from peripheral blood or thyroid tissue (not recorded which). This clonotype was obtained from an adult man with Graves' hyperthyroidism. The CDR3 DNA reads as TGCGCCAGCAGCTTGGCCGCAGGAACCGGGGAGCTGTTTTTT. Translated: CASSLAAGTGELFF.